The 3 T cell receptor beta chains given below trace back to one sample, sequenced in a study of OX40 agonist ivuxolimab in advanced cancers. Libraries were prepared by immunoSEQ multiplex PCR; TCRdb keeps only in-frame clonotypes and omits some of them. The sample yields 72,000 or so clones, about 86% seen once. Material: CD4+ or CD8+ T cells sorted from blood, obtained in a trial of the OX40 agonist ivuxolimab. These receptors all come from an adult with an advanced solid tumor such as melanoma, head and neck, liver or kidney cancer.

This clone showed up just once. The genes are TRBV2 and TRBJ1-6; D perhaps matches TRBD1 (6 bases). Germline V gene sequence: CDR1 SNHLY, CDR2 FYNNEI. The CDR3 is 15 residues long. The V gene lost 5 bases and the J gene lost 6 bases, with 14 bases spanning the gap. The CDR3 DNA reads TGTGCCAGCAGTAGCGAGGGGGGTGTTAATTCACCCCTCCACTTT. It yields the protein CASSSEGGVNSPLHF.

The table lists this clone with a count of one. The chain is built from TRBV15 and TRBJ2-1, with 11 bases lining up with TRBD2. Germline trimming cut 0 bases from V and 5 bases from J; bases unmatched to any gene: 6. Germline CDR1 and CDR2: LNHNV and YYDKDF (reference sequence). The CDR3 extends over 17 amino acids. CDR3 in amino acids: CATSREKGTSGNNEQFF. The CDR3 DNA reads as TGTGCCACCAGCAGAGAAAAAGGGACTAGCGGCAACAATGAGCAGTTCTTC.

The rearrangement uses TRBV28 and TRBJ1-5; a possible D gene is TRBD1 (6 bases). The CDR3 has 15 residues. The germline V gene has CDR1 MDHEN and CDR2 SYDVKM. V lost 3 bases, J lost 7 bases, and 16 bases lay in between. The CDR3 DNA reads TGTGCCAGCAGTTTGGGGACCCGGGGGCTCCAGCCCCAGCATTTT. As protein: CASSLGTRGLQPQHF.